This T cell receptor beta chain is from a study of T cell responses to AZD1222 COVID-19 vaccine. Per germline, CDR1 MNHEY and CDR2 SVGEGT. Deletions cut 6 bases from V and 0 bases from J, with 8 bases between. This CDR3 is 13 amino acids long. Using immunoSEQ multiplex PCR, the repertoire was profiled, and TCRdb retains in-frame clones only, with some absent. The sample contains some 130,000 clones, around nine tenths of which appear only once. This specimen consisted of peripheral blood, obtained on day 0 of AZD1222 vaccination. This clonotype originated in an adult in good health. The chain couples TRBV6-2 or TRBV6-3 to TRBJ1-2; D gene ambiguous. The CDR3 DNA is TGTGCCAGCAGCATTCAGACTAACTATGGCTACACCTTC. It codes for CASSIQTNYGYTF.